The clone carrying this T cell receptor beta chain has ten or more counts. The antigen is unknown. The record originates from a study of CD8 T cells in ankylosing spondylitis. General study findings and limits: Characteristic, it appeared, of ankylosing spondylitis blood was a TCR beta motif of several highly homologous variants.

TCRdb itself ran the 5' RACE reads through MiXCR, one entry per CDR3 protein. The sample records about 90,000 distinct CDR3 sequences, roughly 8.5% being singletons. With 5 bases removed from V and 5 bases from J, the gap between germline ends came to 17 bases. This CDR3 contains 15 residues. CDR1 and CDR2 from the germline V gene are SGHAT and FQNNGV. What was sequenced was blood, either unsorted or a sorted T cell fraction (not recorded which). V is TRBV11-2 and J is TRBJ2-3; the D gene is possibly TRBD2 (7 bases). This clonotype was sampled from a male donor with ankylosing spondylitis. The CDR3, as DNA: TGTGCCAGCAGCCAGGGGAGACTAGCCGGAGATACGCAGTATTTT. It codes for CASSQGRLAGDTQYF. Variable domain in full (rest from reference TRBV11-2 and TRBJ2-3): EAGVAQSPRYKIIEKRQSVAFWCNPISGHATLYWYQQILGQGPKLLIQFQNNGVVDDSQLPKDRFSAERLKGVDSTLKIQPAKLEDSAVYLCASSQGRLAGDTQYFGPGTRLTVL.